Detailed here is one TCR beta chain. One end of the junction does not line up with germline, which may come from a read error. In blood CD8+ and CD4+ T cells, TCR beta underwent sequencing. The study used treatment-naive patients who had stable or active relapsing-remitting disease as multiple sclerosis controls. Negative isolation yielded CD8+ and CD4+ T cells; FACS enriched TEMRA cells. This sample is drawn from a study of CD8 T cells in Susac syndrome. Germline V gives CDR1 SEHNR, CDR2 FQNEAQ (reference sequence). The length of the CDR3 is 14 residues. An amount of RNA that ranged from about 0.45 to 1 ug was reverse transcribed with random hexamers. By means of immunoSEQ multiplex PCR, TCR beta CDR3 spanning 54 Vbeta and 13 Jbeta underwent amplification. TCRdb re-called the immunoSEQ multiplex PCR reads with MiXCR, one entry per CDR3 protein. Of 200,000 to 250,000 distinct CDR3 sequences in the sample, 80% to 95% were seen once.

This TCR was recovered from a human donor with multiple sclerosis. Sequenced sample: CD4+ T cells from PBMCs. The chain couples TRBV7-9 to TRBJ1-2; D is ambiguous. The CDR3: CASILTWVDYGYTF. The CDR3 region has the DNA TGTGCCAGCATCTTAACGTGGGTGGACTATGGCTACACCTTC.